The 3 T cell receptor beta chains below all came from one sample that was sequenced in a study of cytomegalovirus exposure and HLA in healthy donors. The PCR was carried out with 60 Vbeta primers and 13 Jbeta primers. The protocol was immunoSEQ multiplex PCR, while the TCRdb copy is restricted to in-frame clones and leaves out a portion. The table records about 130,000 clones, around 8.5% of them present only once. Sequenced sample: PBMCs. All receptors derive from a man in his forties in good health and CMV-seronegative.

This clone has just a few counts. Other DNA sequences within the sample encode an identical CDR3. The rearrangement uses TRBV5-1 and TRBJ1-2; 8 bases line up with TRBD1. V shed 4 bases, J shed 7 bases, and the junction held 3 bases outside the gene matches. The germline gives CDR1 SGHRS, CDR2 YFSETQ. The CDR3 contains 12 residues. CDR3 sequence reads: CASSPDRAGYTF. The CDR3 bases are TGCGCCAGCAGCCCGGACAGGGCTGGCTACACCTTC.

This clone was counted a few times. The sample has other DNA sequences that encode this CDR3 too. For the CDR3, the DNA is TGTGCCAGCAGCTCAACGGGTCCCCCAGGGCGTGGCTACACCTTC. Translation: CASSSTGPPGRGYTF. The rearrangement uses TRBV7-9 and TRBJ1-2; tentatively, D is TRBD1 (5 bases). With 4 bases removed from V and 7 bases from J, the gap between germline ends came to 19 bases. The CDR3 sequence is 15 residues long. CDR1 and CDR2 from the germline V gene are SEHNR and FQNEAQ (reference sequence).

There are a few counts of this clone. The genes are TRBV5-4 and TRBJ1-4, with 7 bases lining up with TRBD1. Germline CDR1 reads SGHNT; CDR2 reads YYREEE (reference sequence). The CDR3 has 14 amino acids. The trim removed 4 bases at V and 4 bases at J, leaving 4 bases unmatched. The CDR3 sequence is CASSRRDSNEKLFF. CDR3 DNA: TGTGCCAGCAGCCGCCGGGACAGTAATGAAAAACTGTTTTTT.